A single T cell receptor beta chain is shown here with its context. Its matching antigen is unknown. The germline V gene has CDR1 MDHEN and CDR2 SYDVKM. V lost 6 bases and J 3 bases, leaving 12 bases between the germline ends. This CDR3 is 14 amino acids long. The sample is drawn from a study of blood T cells in healthy people across ages. Combining a sample-barcoded 5' primer with a J-beta primer mix, a second PCR ran for about 7 to 11 cycles. TCRdb passed the 5' RACE reads through MiXCR, listing each CDR3 protein once. The table shows about 1.8 million distinct CDR3 sequences, with around 50% occurring only once. Study-wide results and limits: More naive CD4+ cells and higher diversity marked long-lived donors relative to aged donors. Donor CMV infection status was unknown, possibly confounding age-related changes in expanded clonotypes.

The material sequenced was blood. The chain joins TRBV28 to TRBJ1-5, with D tentatively TRBD1 (5 bases). This receptor was taken from a woman aged 40-49 years in good health. As DNA, the CDR3 is TGTGCCAGCAGATACGACAGCATCAATCAGCCCCAGCATTTT. Translating it yields CASRYDSINQPQHF.